This TCR beta chain was recorded in a study of regulatory T cells in long-lasting Graves disease. Details on this clonotype: One end of the junction fails to match germline, which may point to a read error.

The authors built TCR beta libraries using iRepertoire HTBI primers and Arm-PCR of CDR3 regions. TCRdb analysed the multiplex PCR reads with MiXCR anew, one entry per CDR3 protein. The sample consists of approximately 400,000 distinct CDR3 sequences, around 21% of them appearing once. The CDR3 consists of 14 residues. CDR1 and CDR2 (germline): LGHDT, YNNKEL (reference sequence). Time point of the sample: persistent/refractory GD, antithyroid drugs over 5 years with positive TRAb. Extracted PBMC RNA gave rise to the TCR library. The source material was peripheral blood mononuclear cells (PBMCs), sampled when the disease was refractory, from a patient treated with antithyroid drugs. This sequence joins TRBV3-1 and TRBJ1-1; unclear D gene. The TCR originated in a female donor with Graves disease. CDR3 in DNA: TGTGCCAGCAGCCAAGATTTAGTCAGCACTGAAGCTTCCTTT. This encodes CASSQDLVSTEASF. Variable domain in full (rest from reference TRBV3-1 and TRBJ1-1): DTAVSQTPKYLVTQMGNDKSIKCEQNLGHDTMYWYKQDSKKFLKIMFSYNNKELIINETVPNRFSPKSPDKAHLNLHINSLELGDSAVYFCASSQDLVSTEASFGQGTRLTVV.